This TCR beta chain is drawn from a study of blood T cell repertoires in COVID-19. Study summary: Both acute and convalescent COVID-19 samples were obtained from the United States, Italy and Spain. In each case, the material was cDNA or gDNA derived from T cells, B-cell-depleted T cells, or PBMCs.

Assay used: immunoSEQ multiplex PCR; TCRdb lists only in-frame clones, some missing. Here the sample spans around 180,000 clones, roughly 84% being singletons. One Seattle source followed patients from active infection through their disease course. Sequenced sample: peripheral blood. This TCR was recovered from a man older than 75 with COVID-19, enrolled during active disease.

In nucleotides, the CDR3 is TGTGCCAGCAGTTTTCTATCTCACTCTGGAAACACCATATATTTT. This translates into CASSFLSHSGNTIYF. This chain uses TRBV3-1 (or the pseudogene TRBV3-2) with TRBJ1-3; no clear D gene. CDR1 and CDR2 (germline): LGHDT, YNNKEL (reference sequence). Between the trimmed V and J ends, which lost 6 bases and 0 bases, there was a span of 12 bases. This CDR3 region has 15 residues.